Following are 20 T cell receptor beta chains from one sample sequenced in a study of tumor-infiltrating lymphocytes in primary liver carcinoma. The researchers produced TCR beta cDNA from around 0.5 ug total RNA with a constant-region primer. Each TCR beta library was derived from three nested multiplex PCR rounds that employed slightly modified ARM-PCR. In the first two PCR rounds, TRBV1-TRBV30 forward primers were paired with a C-beta reverse primer, and each round lasted nine to ten cycles. TCRdb reprocessed the multiplex PCR reads with MiXCR, giving one entry per CDR3 protein. Found here are 320,000 or so distinct CDR3 sequences, roughly 60% of them singletons; the top ten hold approximately 9.4%. RNA was extracted from whole blood without cell sorting, alongside germline DNA. The sequenced material came from peripheral blood. These TCRs come from a middle-aged man with primary liver carcinoma and hepatitis B virus infection.

In the case of this clonotype: A much larger clone lies one base from this, so it may be a read error. V and J are TRBV5-1 and TRBJ2-1; D is possibly TRBD1 or TRBD2 (5 bases each). CDR1 and CDR2 (germline): SGHRS, YFSETQ. Trimming took off 1 base at V and 6 bases at J, with 23 bases between the two ends. The CDR3 loop spans 18 amino acids. The CDR3, as DNA: TGCGCCAGCAGCTTGTTCGGGATGGGGGATTGGCGTGGCAATGAGCAGTTCTTC. As protein: CASSLFGMGDWRGNEQFF. The full variable domain, rest sourced from reference TRBV5-1 and TRBJ2-1, is KAGVTQTPRYLIKTRGQQVTLSCSPISGHRSVSWYQQTPGQGLQFLFEYFSETQRNKGNFPGRFSGRQFSNSRSEMNVSTLELGDSALYLCASSLFGMGDWRGNEQFFGPGTRLTVL.

The chain links TRBV29-1 to TRBJ2-1, with D possibly called TRBD1 or TRBD2 (6 bases each). CDR3 length: 13 residues. Trimming cost V 5 bases and J 8 bases, with 16 bases left between them. The germline V gene encodes CDR1 SQVTM and CDR2 ANQGSEA. CDR3 nucleotide sequence: TGCAGCGTTTCTAAGGGGGGCGTGCATGAGCAGTTCTTC. Its protein is CSVSKGGVHEQFF.

Regarding this clonotype: A read error may explain this, as a much larger clone is one base away. The CDR3 region has the DNA TGCAGCCTGGGACGGGGCTATACAGATACGCAGTATTTT. The encoded protein is CSLGRGYTDTQYF. This chain joins TRBV29-1 and TRBJ2-3; D tentatively reads TRBD1 or TRBD2 (5 bases each). The CDR3 contains 13 residues. The germline V gene encodes CDR1 SQVTM and CDR2 ANQGSEA. The V end was cut by 8 bases, the J end by 3 bases, with 15 bases between.

In regard to this clonotype: An end of the junction does not agree with germline; a read error may underlie this. The chain carries TRBV13 and TRBJ2-1; perhaps D is TRBD1 or TRBD2 (5 bases each). Germline values: CDR1 PRHDT, CDR2 FYEKMQ (reference sequence). The CDR3 has 17 residues. The CDR3 DNA reads as TGTGCCATCAGCTTTAGAACCGGGACGGGAAACTACAATGAGCAGTTCTTC. Translation gives CAISFRTGTGNYNEQFF. The whole variable domain, remainder taken from reference TRBV13 and TRBJ2-1, is AAGVIQSPRHLIKEKRETATLKCYPIPRHDTVYWYQQGPGQDPQFLISFYEKMQSDKGSIPDRFSAQQFSDYHSELNMSSLELGDSALYFCAISFRTGTGNYNEQFFGPGTRLTVL.

As regards this clonotype: Since a much larger clone is just one base distant, this may be a read error. This chain links TRBV10-3 with TRBJ2-3, with D maybe TRBD2 (6 bases). V lost 11 bases and J lost 3, with 15 bases in between. Germline lookup yields CDR1 ENHRY and CDR2 SYGVKD. CDR3 length equals 13 residues. The CDR3 DNA reads TGTGCCGTCCTTGGCGGGACTACAGATACGCAGTATTTT. Translated: CAVLGGTTDTQYF.

This clonotype occurred a few times. The chain recombines TRBV6-1 with TRBJ2-3; 12 bases line up with TRBD2. Trimming at V came to 4 bases and at J to 3 bases, leaving 8 bases not matched to a gene. There are 17 residues in the CDR3. The germline CDR1 and CDR2 sequences are MNHNS and SASEGT. CDR3 in amino acids: CASSVTSGSQGTDTQYF. Written as DNA, the CDR3 is TGTGCCAGCAGTGTGACTAGCGGGAGTCAGGGGACAGATACGCAGTATTTT.

The CDR3 region is CASSITRDETQYF. DNA for the CDR3: TGTGCCAGCAGCATAACTAGGGATGAGACCCAGTACTTC. The chain uses TRBV11-2 and TRBJ2-5, with D maybe TRBD2 (5 bases). Germline values: CDR1 SGHAT, CDR2 FQNNGV. Trimming left V 5 bases short and J 5 bases short, with 12 bases between. The CDR3 is 13 residues long.

Note on this clonotype: This could be a read error, since a much larger clone is one nucleotide away. This chain connects TRBV6-1 to TRBJ2-1, with unresolved D. V shed 3 bases and J shed 8 bases, with 11 bases lying between them. CDR1 is MNHNS, CDR2 SASEGT, per germline. The CDR3 consists of 13 residues. This CDR3 is CASSDLGADEQFF. Here the CDR3 DNA reads TGTGCCAGCAGTGATTTAGGAGCCGATGAGCAGTTCTTC.

As for this clonotype: This clone may be a read error of a much larger clone one base away. This chain connects TRBV6-2 or TRBV6-3 to TRBJ1-1, with 8 bases aligning to TRBD1. This CDR3 is built from 13 residues. V lost 6 bases and J lost 6; bases outside the gene matches: 6. Germline values: CDR1 MNHEY, CDR2 SVGEGT. This CDR3 reads CASRWDRPSEAFF. In DNA, the CDR3 is TGTGCCAGCAGATGGGACAGGCCCTCTGAAGCTTTCTTT.

A remark on this clonotype: Mismatch with germline at one junction end may stem from a read error. The V call is TRBV4-2, the J call TRBJ1-5; TRBD1 matches at 10 bases. Germline lookup yields CDR1 LGHNA and CDR2 YNFKEQ. This CDR3 is 16 amino acids long. The CDR3 loop is CVSSQGTGDSNQPQHF. In DNA form, the CDR3 reads TGTGTCAGCAGCCAAGGGACAGGGGATAGCAATCAGCCCCAGCATTTT.

For this clonotype: A clone one base away is much larger, so this may be a read error. V gene TRBV6-6 combines with J gene TRBJ1-5; TRBD1 matches 7 bases. Germline lookup yields CDR1 MNHNY and CDR2 SVGAGI (reference sequence). The CDR3 is made up of 12 amino acids. Trimming took 10 bases from V and 6 from J; bases not matched to a gene: 6. The CDR3 DNA reads as TGTGCCACAGGACAGGCCTGTCAGCCCCAGCATTTT. Translation: CATGQACQPQHF.

At least ten counts were recorded for this clonotype. The chain employs TRBV4-3 and TRBJ2-7; 7 bases fit TRBD2. Germline trimming cut 0 bases from V and 3 bases from J; bases unmatched to any gene: 14. The CDR3 loop spans 18 amino acids. Germline V lookup: CDR1 LGHNA, CDR2 YSLEER. The CDR3 loop is CASSQDAVRVGLVYEQYF. The CDR3 DNA sequence: TGCGCCAGCAGCCAAGACGCGGTTCGAGTTGGACTAGTCTACGAGCAGTACTTC.

Comment on this clonotype: A read error is possible here, since a much larger clone lies one base away. As DNA, the CDR3 is TGTGCCAGCAGCCAAGAAGCACAGCGGAGCATAGATACGCAGTATTTT. It is translated as CASSQEAQRSIDTQYF. This rearrangement joins TRBV4-2 to TRBJ2-3; D perhaps matches TRBD2 (5 bases). This CDR3 region has 16 residues. The germline V gene has CDR1 LGHNA and CDR2 YNFKEQ.

This clonotype was seen only once. A much larger clone differs by one base, so this may be a read error. The chain recombines TRBV6-1 with TRBJ2-1, with 7 bases lining up with TRBD1. Per the germline V gene, CDR1 is MNHNS and CDR2 is SASEGT. This CDR3 spans 16 amino acids. V lost 0 bases to trimming and J lost 6 bases; unmatched junction nucleotides: 8. The CDR3 sequence: CASSEAWGHRGNEQFF. Written as DNA, the CDR3 is TGTGCCAGCAGTGAAGCCTGGGGGCACAGGGGCAATGAGCAGTTCTTC.

As concerns this clonotype: Compared with germline, one end of the junction differs, possibly owing to a read error. The chain employs TRBV7-9 and TRBJ2-6, with D maybe TRBD1 (6 bases). This CDR3 contains 18 residues. Per germline, CDR1 SEHNR and CDR2 FQNEAQ (reference sequence). The CDR3 nucleotides read TGTGCCAGCAGCGTGGTTGGGCAGGGGTTTTCTGGGACCAACGTCCTGACTTTC. Encoded protein: CASSVVGQGFSGTNVLTF.

As for this clonotype: This sequence may be a read error, since a much larger clone differs from it by one base. The chain employs TRBV29-1 and TRBJ2-1; 8 bases fit TRBD1. The length of the CDR3 is 14 residues. Germline values: CDR1 SQVTM, CDR2 ANQGSEA. With 7 bases clipped from V and 9 bases from J, the junction kept 14 bases outside the gene matches. The CDR3 DNA reads TGCAGCGCCACCCTCAATGCAGGGGGCGTTGAGCAGTTCTTC. Translated, it gives CSATLNAGGVEQFF.

A remark on this clonotype: Since a much larger clone is just one base distant, this may be a read error. The chain carries TRBV4-1 and TRBJ2-7; 12 bases fit TRBD2. The CDR3 runs to 18 residues. Germline V lookup: CDR1 MGHRA, CDR2 YSYEKL. The CDR3 DNA reads TGCACCAGCAGCCAAGGGTTGGTGGTGCTAGCGGGAGGGTACGAGCAGTACTTC. This encodes CTSSQGLVVLAGGYEQYF.

Remarks on this clonotype: A much larger clone lies one base from this, so it may be a read error. The chain links TRBV10-3 to TRBJ2-1; the D is unclear. With 5 bases removed from V and 8 bases from J, the gap between germline ends came to 7 bases. This CDR3 is built from 11 residues. Germline V gene data show CDR1 as ENHRY and CDR2 as SYGVKD. The CDR3 nucleotides are TGTGCCATCAGTCCTGACGATGAGCAGTTCTTC. It codes for CAISPDDEQFF.

The chain joins TRBV29-1 to TRBJ2-3; D unclear. The germline V gene encodes CDR1 SQVTM and CDR2 ANQGSEA. Trimming took off 7 bases at V and 2 bases at J, with 10 bases between the two ends. The CDR3 loop spans 12 amino acids. In DNA form, the CDR3 reads TGCAGCGCTGTGGATGTCACAGATACGCAGTATTTT. The encoded protein is CSAVDVTDTQYF.

A note on this clonotype: One end of the junction does not line up with germline, which may come from a read error. This sequence joins TRBV10-3 and TRBJ2-7; no clear D. Germline-derived CDR1 and CDR2 are ENHRY and SYGVKD. The CDR3 covers 13 residues. CDR3 in DNA: TGTGCCTCTCGGTTAGGCTTTGCCTACGAGCAGCACTTC. Protein: CASRLGFAYEQHF.